What follows is one T cell receptor (beta chain) and its context. Its antigen is as yet unknown. The data were produced by immunoSEQ multiplex PCR, yet TCRdb's version contains in-frame clones alone and is incomplete. Counted here are tens of thousands of clones, approximately 89% occurring once; the ten biggest clones make up 18%. The entry originates in a study of OX40 agonist ivuxolimab in advanced cancers. Study details: Ivuxolimab, an agonist antibody against OX40 (CD134), was given to patients. Prior therapy, whether anti-PD-1, anti-PD-L1 or anti-CTLA-4, was allowed, and 40% had some. General observations from the study: CD4+ and CD8+ T cells in blood underwent clonal expansion by week 6 at 0.1 to 3.0 mg/kg.

The V and J ends lost 2 bases and 7 bases, in that order; junction bases with no gene match: 2. This CDR3 has 12 residues. The germline V gene encodes CDR1 SGHDT and CDR2 YYEEEE. V gene TRBV5-6 combines with J gene TRBJ2-7, with TRBD1 identical over 8 bases. Sequencing used CD4+ or CD8+ T cells sorted from blood, obtained in a trial of the OX40 agonist ivuxolimab. This receptor was taken from an adult with an advanced solid tumor such as melanoma, head and neck, liver or kidney cancer. The CDR3 sequence: CASSFGQGEQYF. In DNA form, the CDR3 reads TGTGCCAGCAGCTTCGGACAGGGAGAGCAGTACTTC. The full variable domain, rest sourced from reference TRBV5-6 and TRBJ2-7, is DAGVTQSPTHLIKTRGQQVTLRCSPKSGHDTVSWYQQALGQGPQFIFQYYEEEERQRGNFPDRFSGHQFPNYSSELNVNALLLGDSALYLCASSFGQGEQYFGPGTRLTVT.